This TCR beta chain was profiled in a study of control samples from healthy donors and cancer patients. TCRdb keeps only in-frame clones here, not all; method: immunoSEQ multiplex PCR. The data show 100,000 to 120,000 clones, about 80% seen once. The CDR3 totals 12 residues. V shed 8 bases and J shed 7 bases, with 12 bases lying between them. Looked up from germline, CDR1 is MNHEY and CDR2 is SVGAGI. The V and J genes are TRBV6-5 and TRBJ1-5; D uncertain. Sequenced input: blood. The TCR sequence derives from a woman aged 45-60 years in good health. CDR3 DNA: TGTGCCAGCGTAGGAGTTCAACAGCCCCAGCATTTT. Protein sequence: CASVGVQQPQHF.